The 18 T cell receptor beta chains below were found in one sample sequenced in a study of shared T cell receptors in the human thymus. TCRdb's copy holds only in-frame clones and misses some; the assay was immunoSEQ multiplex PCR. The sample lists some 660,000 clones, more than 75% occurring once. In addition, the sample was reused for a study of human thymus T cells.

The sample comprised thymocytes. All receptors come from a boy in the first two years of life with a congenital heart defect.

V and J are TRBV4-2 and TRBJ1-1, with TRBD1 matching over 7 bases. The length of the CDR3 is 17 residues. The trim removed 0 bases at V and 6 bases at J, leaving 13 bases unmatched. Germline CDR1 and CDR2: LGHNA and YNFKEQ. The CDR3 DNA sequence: TGTGCCAGCAGCCAAGATAGGTGGACAGGTCCGGTGCCTGAAGCTTTCTTT. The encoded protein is CASSQDRWTGPVPEAFF.

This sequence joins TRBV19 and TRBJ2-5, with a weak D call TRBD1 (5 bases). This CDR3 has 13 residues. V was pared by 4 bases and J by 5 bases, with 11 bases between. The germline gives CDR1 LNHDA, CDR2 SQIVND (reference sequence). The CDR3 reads CASSRARGETQYF. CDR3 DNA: TGTGCCAGTAGTAGGGCTAGGGGTGAGACCCAGTACTTC. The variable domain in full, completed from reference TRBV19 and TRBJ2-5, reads DGGITQSPKYLFRKEGQNVTLSCEQNLNHDAMYWYRQDPGQGLRLIYYSQIVNDFQKGDIAEGYSVSREKKESFPLTVTSAQKNPTAFYLCASSRARGETQYFGPGTRLLVL.

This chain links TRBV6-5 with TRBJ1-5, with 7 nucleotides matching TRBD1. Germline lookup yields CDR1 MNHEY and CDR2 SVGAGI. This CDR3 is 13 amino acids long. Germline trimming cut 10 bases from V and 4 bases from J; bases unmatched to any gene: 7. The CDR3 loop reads CATRTGDNQPQHF. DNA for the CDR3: TGTGCCACCCGGACAGGCGATAATCAGCCCCAGCATTTT.

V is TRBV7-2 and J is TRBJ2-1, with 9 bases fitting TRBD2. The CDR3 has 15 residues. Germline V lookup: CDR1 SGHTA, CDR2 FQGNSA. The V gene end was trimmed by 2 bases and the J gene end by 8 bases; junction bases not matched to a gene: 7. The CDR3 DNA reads TGTGCCAGCAGCTTAATGGGACTAGCAATGGATGAGCAGTTCTTC. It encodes CASSLMGLAMDEQFF.

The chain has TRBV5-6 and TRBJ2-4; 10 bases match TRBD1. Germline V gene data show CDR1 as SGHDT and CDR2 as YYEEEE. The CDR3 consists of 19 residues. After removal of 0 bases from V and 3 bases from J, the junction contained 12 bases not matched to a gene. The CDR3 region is CASSLVATGGAGNKNIQYF. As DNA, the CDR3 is TGTGCCAGCAGCTTGGTGGCGACAGGGGGCGCCGGAAACAAAAACATTCAGTACTTC.

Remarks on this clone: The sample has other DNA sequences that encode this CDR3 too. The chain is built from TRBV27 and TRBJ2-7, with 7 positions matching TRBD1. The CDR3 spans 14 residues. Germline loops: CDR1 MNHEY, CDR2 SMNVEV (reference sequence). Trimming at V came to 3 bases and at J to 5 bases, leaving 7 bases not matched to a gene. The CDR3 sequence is CASSFRQGVNEQYF. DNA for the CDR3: TGTGCCAGCAGTTTTAGACAGGGTGTCAACGAGCAGTACTTC.

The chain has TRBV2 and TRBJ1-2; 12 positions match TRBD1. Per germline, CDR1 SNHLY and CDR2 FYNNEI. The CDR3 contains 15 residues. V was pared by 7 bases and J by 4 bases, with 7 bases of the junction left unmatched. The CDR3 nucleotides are TGTGCCAGCACCGGGACAGGGGGCATTGTCTATGGCTACACCTTC. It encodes CASTGTGGIVYGYTF.

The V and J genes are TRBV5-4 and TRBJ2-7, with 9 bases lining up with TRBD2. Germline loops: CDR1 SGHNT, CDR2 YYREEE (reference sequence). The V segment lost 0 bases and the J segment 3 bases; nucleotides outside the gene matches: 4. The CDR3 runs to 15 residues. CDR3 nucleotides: TGTGCCAGCAGCTTGGAGCTAGCGGGGTACTACGAGCAGTACTTC. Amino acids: CASSLELAGYYEQYF.

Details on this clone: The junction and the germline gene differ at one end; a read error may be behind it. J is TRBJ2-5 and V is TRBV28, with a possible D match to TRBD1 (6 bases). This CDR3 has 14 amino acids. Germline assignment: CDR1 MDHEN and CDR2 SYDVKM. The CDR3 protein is CASSLLGAQATQYF. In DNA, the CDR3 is TGTGCCAGCAGTTTATTGGGGGCCCAAGCGACCCAGTACTTC.

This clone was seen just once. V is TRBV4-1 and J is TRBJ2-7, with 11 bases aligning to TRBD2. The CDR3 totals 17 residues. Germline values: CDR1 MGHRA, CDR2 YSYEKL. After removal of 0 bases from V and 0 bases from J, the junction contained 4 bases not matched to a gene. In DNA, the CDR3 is TGCGCCAGCAGCCAAGAAGCTAGCGGGGGGCCCTCCTACGAGCAGTACTTC. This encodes CASSQEASGGPSYEQYF.

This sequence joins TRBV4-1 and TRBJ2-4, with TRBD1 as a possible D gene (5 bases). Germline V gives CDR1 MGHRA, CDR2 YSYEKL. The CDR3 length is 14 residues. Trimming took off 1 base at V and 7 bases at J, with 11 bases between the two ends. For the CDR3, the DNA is TGCGCCAGCAGCCAAGCAGGGCTAAGGAACATTCAGTACTTC. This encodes CASSQAGLRNIQYF.

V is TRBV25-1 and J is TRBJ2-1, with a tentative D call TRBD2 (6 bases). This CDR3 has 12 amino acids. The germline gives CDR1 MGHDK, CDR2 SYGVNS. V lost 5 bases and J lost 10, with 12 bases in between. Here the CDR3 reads CASSRWRGEQFF. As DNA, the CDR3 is TGTGCCAGCAGTCGGTGGAGGGGCGAGCAGTTCTTC.

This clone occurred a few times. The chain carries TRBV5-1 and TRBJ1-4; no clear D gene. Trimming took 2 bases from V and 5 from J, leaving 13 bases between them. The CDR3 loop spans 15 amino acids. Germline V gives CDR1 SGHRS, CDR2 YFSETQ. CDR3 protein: CASSFEGINNEKLFF. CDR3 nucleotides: TGCGCCAGCAGCTTCGAGGGAATAAACAATGAAAAACTGTTTTTT. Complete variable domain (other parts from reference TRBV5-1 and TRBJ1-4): KAGVTQTPRYLIKTRGQQVTLSCSPISGHRSVSWYQQTPGQGLQFLFEYFSETQRNKGNFPGRFSGRQFSNSRSEMNVSTLELGDSALYLCASSFEGINNEKLFFGSGTQLSVL.

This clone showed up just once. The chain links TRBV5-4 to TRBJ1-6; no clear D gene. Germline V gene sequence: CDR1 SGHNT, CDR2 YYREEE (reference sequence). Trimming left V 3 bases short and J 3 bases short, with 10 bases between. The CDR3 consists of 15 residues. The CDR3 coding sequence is TGTGCCAGCAGCTGCTCGGGAGACTATAATTCACCCCTCCACTTT. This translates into CASSCSGDYNSPLHF.

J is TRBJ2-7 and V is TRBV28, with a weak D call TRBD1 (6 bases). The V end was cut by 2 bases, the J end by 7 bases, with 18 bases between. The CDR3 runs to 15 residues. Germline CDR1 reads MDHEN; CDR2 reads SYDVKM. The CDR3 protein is CASSLPTSQGWEQYF. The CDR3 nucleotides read TGTGCCAGCAGTTTACCGACATCACAGGGTTGGGAGCAGTACTTC.

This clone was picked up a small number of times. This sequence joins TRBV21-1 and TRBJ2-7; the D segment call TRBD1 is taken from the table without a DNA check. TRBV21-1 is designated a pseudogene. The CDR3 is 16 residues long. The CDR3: CASSSPGNRGAYEQYF. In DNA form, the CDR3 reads TGTGCCAGCAGCAGTCCGGGGAACAGGGGGGCCTACGAGCAGTACTTC.

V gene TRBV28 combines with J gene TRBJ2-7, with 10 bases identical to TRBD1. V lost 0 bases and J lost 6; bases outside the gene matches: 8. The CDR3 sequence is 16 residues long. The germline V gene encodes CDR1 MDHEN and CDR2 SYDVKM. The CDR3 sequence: CASSLWGTGVSGEQYF. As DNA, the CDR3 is TGTGCCAGCAGTTTATGGGGGACAGGGGTCTCGGGCGAGCAGTACTTC.

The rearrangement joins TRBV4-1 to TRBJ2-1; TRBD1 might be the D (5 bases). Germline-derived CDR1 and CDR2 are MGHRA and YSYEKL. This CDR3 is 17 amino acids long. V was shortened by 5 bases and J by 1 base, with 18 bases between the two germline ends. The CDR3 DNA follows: TGCGCCAGCAGCTCAAGGGGCTCAAGGGTGTCCTACAATGAGCAGTTCTTC. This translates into CASSSRGSRVSYNEQFF.